The 32 T cell receptor beta chains in this list originate from one sample, sequenced in a study of blood T cell repertoires in COVID-19. This table comes from immunoSEQ multiplex PCR, and its TCRdb copy is limited to in-frame clones, with some not included. The sample has 97,000 or so clones, around nine tenths seen once. Sequencing was done on a sample of peripheral blood. These receptors were collected from a woman between 45 and 60 years old with COVID-19, enrolled during active disease.

This clone has only one observation. This chain connects TRBV19 to TRBJ2-5; 7 nucleotides align to TRBD2. The CDR3 is 14 amino acids. Trimming took 6 bases from V and 3 from J; bases not matched to a gene: 7. Germline CDR1 reads LNHDA; CDR2 reads SQIVND (reference sequence). CDR3 coding DNA: TGTGCCAGTAGGATGACTAGCAAGGAAGAGACCCAGTACTTC. Translating gives CASRMTSKEETQYF.

V and J are TRBV28 and TRBJ1-5; 9 bases line up with TRBD1. V lost 5 bases, J lost 0 bases, and 8 bases stayed unmatched. The CDR3 contains 17 residues. CDR1 and CDR2 (germline): MDHEN, SYDVKM. The CDR3 reads CASSAGTGPYSNQPQHF. In DNA, the CDR3 is TGTGCCAGCAGTGCCGGGACAGGGCCTTATAGCAATCAGCCCCAGCATTTT.

The chain recombines TRBV24-1 with TRBJ1-6, with 10 bases lining up with TRBD1. The CDR3 consists of 13 residues. Germline V gene sequence: CDR1 KGHDR, CDR2 SFDVKD. The junction had 3 bases not matched to a gene; V was cut back by 7 bases and J by 10 bases. The CDR3 nucleotides read TGTGCCACCAGGGACAGGGGGGGATCACCCCTCCACTTT. Amino acid sequence: CATRDRGGSPLHF.

The chain has TRBV7-3 and TRBJ2-3; no definite D call. CDR3 size: 14 residues. Trimming pared 5 bases from V and 8 bases from J, leaving 17 bases between. Germline V gene lookup returns CDR1 SGHTA and CDR2 FQGTGA. The chain's CDR3 is CASSTGSLNPTQYF. The DNA of the CDR3 is TGTGCCAGCAGCACCGGGTCCCTTAATCCTACGCAGTATTTT. The whole variable domain, remainder taken from reference TRBV7-3 and TRBJ2-3, is GAGVSQTPSNKVTEKGKYVELRCDPISGHTALYWYRQSLGQGPEFLIYFQGTGAADDSGLPNDRFFAVRPEGSVSTLKIQRTERGDSAVYLCASSTGSLNPTQYFGPGTRLTVL.

The DNA of the CDR3 is TGTGCCTGGTCCCCCGGACAGGGCTATGGCTACACCTTC. Amino acid sequence: CAWSPGQGYGYTF. The chain recombines TRBV30 with TRBJ1-2, with 8 bases that match TRBD1. Germline-derived CDR1 and CDR2 are GTSNPN and SVGIG (reference sequence). With 5 bases clipped from V and 4 bases from J, the junction kept 6 bases outside the gene matches. The CDR3 covers 13 residues.

V is TRBV24-1 and J is TRBJ2-1; 10 bases line up with TRBD1. This CDR3 has 16 residues. Germline V lookup: CDR1 KGHDR, CDR2 SFDVKD. With 4 bases clipped from V and 4 bases from J, the junction kept 6 bases outside the gene matches. The CDR3 nucleotides read TGTGCCACCAGTGAGGGAGGGACAGGGGTTTACAATGAGCAGTTCTTC. This codes for CATSEGGTGVYNEQFF.

This clone was counted once. This chain joins TRBV19 and TRBJ1-1; possible D gene TRBD1, 6 bases. The CDR3 is 13 residues long. V gave up 8 bases and J gave up 9 bases, with 19 bases separating them. Germline V CDR1 and CDR2: LNHDA, SQIVND (reference sequence). The DNA of the CDR3 is TGTGCCAGTTGTCACCAACCGGACAGAAAAGCTTTCTTT. It yields the protein CASCHQPDRKAFF.

The rearrangement uses TRBV14 and TRBJ2-3; D is possibly TRBD1 (6 bases). Per germline, CDR1 SGHDN and CDR2 FVKESK. The ends were cut back, 4 bases at V and 2 bases at J, with 16 bases in the middle. The CDR3 sequence is 16 residues long. This chain's CDR3 is CASSPRGWGNTDTQYF. The CDR3 coding sequence is TGTGCCAGCAGCCCCAGGGGATGGGGAAACACAGATACGCAGTATTTT.

The chain combines TRBV4-1 with TRBJ1-6; D possibly corresponds to TRBD1 (6 bases). The germline gives CDR1 MGHRA, CDR2 YSYEKL. CDR3 length equals 13 residues. V was cut by 4 bases and J by 8 bases, with 9 bases left in between. The CDR3 DNA reads as TGCGCCAGCAGCCGGGACAAGGATTCACCCCTCCACTTT. Protein product: CASSRDKDSPLHF.

The V and J genes are TRBV6-2 or TRBV6-3 and TRBJ2-7; 8 bases agree with TRBD2. The junction had 11 bases not matched to a gene; V was cut back by 3 bases and J by 10 bases. The CDR3 extends over 14 amino acids. Germline lookup yields CDR1 MNHEY and CDR2 SVGEGT. The CDR3 protein is CASSYDSGVALQYF. CDR3 nucleotides: TGTGCCAGCAGTTATGATAGCGGGGTCGCTCTTCAGTACTTC.

The V call is TRBV6-5, the J call TRBJ2-7, with 11 positions matching TRBD1. The CDR3 is 14 residues long. Germline CDR1 is MNHEY and CDR2 is SVGAGI. After removal of 6 bases from V and 3 bases from J, the junction contained 4 bases not matched to a gene. The DNA for the CDR3 is TGTGCCAGCAGGCCCGGGACAGGGGGCTACGAGCAGTACTTC. It codes for CASRPGTGGYEQYF.

Of note for this clone: This specimen includes other DNA sequences encoding the same CDR3. The chain links TRBV6-5 to TRBJ1-1; TRBD1 might be the D (6 bases). The length of the CDR3 is 12 residues. V lost 4 bases, J lost 5 bases, and 8 bases lay in between. The germline V gene encodes CDR1 MNHEY and CDR2 SVGAGI. DNA of the CDR3: TGTGCCAGCAGTTTTAGGGGGACTGAAGCTTTCTTT. Its protein product is CASSFRGTEAFF.

The V call is TRBV25-1, the J call TRBJ1-1, with D perhaps matching TRBD1 (6 bases). The CDR3 is made up of 13 amino acids. V lost 7 bases to trimming and J lost 1 base, with 10 bases between them. Per germline, CDR1 MGHDK and CDR2 SYGVNS. The CDR3 is CASTTGWNTEAFF. CDR3 nucleotide sequence: TGTGCCAGCACCACAGGGTGGAACACTGAAGCTTTCTTT. Drawing the rest from reference TRBV25-1 and TRBJ1-1, the complete variable domain is EADIYQTPRYLVIGTGKKITLECSQTMGHDKMYWYQQDPGMELHLIHYSYGVNSTEKGDLSSESTVSRIRTEHFPLTLESARPSHTSQYLCASTTGWNTEAFFGQGTRLTVV.

J is TRBJ1-2 and V is TRBV6-5, with TRBD1 matching 8 bases. This CDR3 is 15 amino acids long. Per the germline V gene, CDR1 is MNHEY and CDR2 is SVGAGI. Unmatched junction bases numbered 1, after V lost 0 bases and J lost 1 base. CDR3 coding DNA: TGTGCCAGCAGTTACTCGACAGGGGTTAACTATGGCTACACCTTC. The encoded protein is CASSYSTGVNYGYTF.

The chain joins TRBV29-1 to TRBJ1-5, with 11 bases matching TRBD1. V lost 3 bases and J lost 6; bases outside the gene matches: 1. This CDR3 has 13 amino acids. Germline CDR1 SQVTM, CDR2 ANQGSEA. The CDR3, as DNA: TGCAGCGTTGAGGGACAGGGGGGTCAGCCCCAGCATTTT. This encodes CSVEGQGGQPQHF.

The V gene is TRBV19, the J gene TRBJ1-1; D perhaps matches TRBD1 (5 bases). The V end lost 3 bases, the J end lost 8 bases, and 13 bases lay between the germline ends. CDR1 is LNHDA and CDR2 is SQIVND in the germline V gene (reference sequence). The CDR3 has 13 residues. CDR3 loop: CASSMPGRGEAFF. CDR3 sequence (DNA): TGTGCCAGTAGTATGCCCGGCCGGGGGGAAGCTTTCTTT.

The chain employs TRBV2 and TRBJ2-5, with 7 bases identical to TRBD1. V lost 7 bases and J lost 5; bases outside the gene matches: 10. CDR1 is SNHLY, CDR2 FYNNEI, per germline. There are 14 residues in the CDR3. CDR3 region: CASTEQGWKETQYF. CDR3 DNA: TGTGCCAGCACCGAACAGGGGTGGAAGGAGACCCAGTACTTC.

The rearrangement links TRBV19 to TRBJ1-1; possible D gene TRBD1, 6 bases. The V gene lost 3 bases and the J gene lost 5 bases, with 13 bases spanning the gap. This CDR3 contains 14 residues. Germline V gene data show CDR1 as LNHDA and CDR2 as SQIVND (reference sequence). The CDR3 sequence is CASSIGADRTEAFF. CDR3 bases: TGTGCCAGTAGTATTGGGGCGGACAGAACTGAAGCTTTCTTT. Based on the CDR3 plus reference TRBV19 and TRBJ1-1, the full variable domain is DGGITQSPKYLFRKEGQNVTLSCEQNLNHDAMYWYRQDPGQGLRLIYYSQIVNDFQKGDIAEGYSVSREKKESFPLTVTSAQKNPTAFYLCASSIGADRTEAFFGQGTRLTVV.

This chain connects TRBV12-3 or TRBV12-4 to TRBJ2-1; no reliable D call. V dropped 4 bases and J dropped 7 bases, with 8 bases sitting between them. The CDR3 totals 12 residues. Here the CDR3 DNA reads TGTGCCAGCAGTTCTACCAATAATGAGCAGTTCTTC. Encoded protein: CASSSTNNEQFF.

The J gene is TRBJ1-3, the V gene TRBV7-9; 7 nucleotides match TRBD1. This CDR3 contains 16 residues. V lost 6 bases, J lost 0 bases, and 8 bases stayed unmatched. The V gene's germline CDR1 is SEHNR and CDR2 FQNEAQ (reference sequence). CDR3 in DNA: TGTGCCAGCAGTTACGGGACAGCCTTCTCTGGAAACACCATATATTTT. Translated: CASSYGTAFSGNTIYF.

The V call is TRBV11-3, the J call TRBJ1-2; D possibly corresponds to TRBD1 (5 bases). Looked up from germline, CDR1 is SGHNT and CDR2 is YENEEA. With 4 bases removed from V and 3 bases from J, the gap between germline ends came to 18 bases. This CDR3 contains 16 residues. The CDR3 is CASSSAGGAGDYGYTF. CDR3 coding DNA: TGTGCCAGCAGCTCCGCAGGAGGGGCCGGGGACTATGGCTACACCTTC.

This clone is medium-sized by share. The chain has TRBV19 and TRBJ2-7; tentatively, D is TRBD2 (6 bases). V gave up 7 bases and J gave up 7 bases, with 11 bases separating them. This CDR3 has 11 amino acids. Germline loops: CDR1 LNHDA, CDR2 SQIVND (reference sequence). The CDR3: CASTPGGEQYF. The CDR3 coding sequence is TGTGCCAGTACCCCCGGGGGAGAGCAGTACTTC.

This clone has just one count. The V call is TRBV5-1, the J call TRBJ2-2; TRBD2 matches 9 bases. The CDR3 extends over 19 amino acids. Unmatched junction bases numbered 9, after V lost 0 bases and J lost 0 bases. Germline assignment: CDR1 SGHRS and CDR2 YFSETQ. DNA of the CDR3: TGCGCCAGCAGCTTGGCTCGGCTAGCGGGAAACACGAACACCGGGGAGCTGTTTTTT. Translation: CASSLARLAGNTNTGELFF.

V gene TRBV9 combines with J gene TRBJ2-3; D call uncertain. Germline loops: CDR1 SGDLS, CDR2 YYNGEE. This CDR3 has 15 amino acids. V was clipped by 0 bases and J by 0 bases, with 8 bases between them. The CDR3 DNA sequence: TGTGCCAGCAGCGTAGAATCTCTTAGCACAGATACGCAGTATTTT. Translation: CASSVESLSTDTQYF.

This sequence joins TRBV25-1 and TRBJ2-3; the match to TRBD2 covers 9 bases. This CDR3 is 17 amino acids long. Germline CDR1 is MGHDK and CDR2 is SYGVNS. V was pared by 0 bases and J by 5 bases, with 9 bases of the junction left unmatched. Written as DNA, the CDR3 is TGTGCCAGCAGTGAATATAGGGCGGGGGGGCCCGGAGATACGCAGTATTTT. It specifies CASSEYRAGGPGDTQYF.

CDR3: CASSLESGNTDTQYF. The CDR3 coding sequence is TGTGCCAGCAGCTTAGAGTCAGGCAACACAGATACGCAGTATTTT. V is TRBV13 and J is TRBJ2-3; D call uncertain. Trimming pared 1 base from V and 2 bases from J, leaving 10 bases between. This CDR3 has 15 residues. Germline CDR1 and CDR2: PRHDT and FYEKMQ (reference sequence).

The chain combines TRBV19 with TRBJ1-2; no clear D gene. V gave up 6 bases and J gave up 4 bases, with 12 bases separating them. Germline CDR1 is LNHDA and CDR2 is SQIVND (reference sequence). The CDR3 is made up of 13 amino acids. The CDR3 sequence is CASREHLTYGYTF. CDR3 in DNA: TGTGCCAGTAGGGAGCATCTAACCTATGGCTACACCTTC. The whole variable domain, filled in from reference TRBV19 and TRBJ1-2, reads DGGITQSPKYLFRKEGQNVTLSCEQNLNHDAMYWYRQDPGQGLRLIYYSQIVNDFQKGDIAEGYSVSREKKESFPLTVTSAQKNPTAFYLCASREHLTYGYTFGSGTRLTVV.

The rearrangement uses TRBV10-1 and TRBJ1-6; no definite D call. Germline V lookup: CDR1 WNHNN, CDR2 SYGVQD (reference sequence). The germline V and J ends were trimmed by 2 bases and 7 bases, with 9 bases remaining between them. The CDR3 consists of 14 residues. The CDR3 loop reads CASSEALGNSPLHF. The CDR3 DNA reads TGCGCCAGCAGTGAGGCCCTAGGAAATTCACCCCTCCACTTT.

The V call is TRBV5-5, the J call TRBJ1-2; TRBD1 agrees at 11 bases. CDR3 length equals 19 residues. Per germline, CDR1 SGHKS and CDR2 YYEKEE (reference sequence). The trim removed 6 bases at V and 4 bases at J, leaving 20 bases unmatched. The CDR3 is CASTFRSPGQGVHPYGYTF. CDR3 coding DNA: TGTGCCAGCACCTTCCGATCCCCGGGACAGGGGGTACATCCCTATGGCTACACCTTC.

This clone was counted a few times. The chain is built from TRBV7-2 and TRBJ2-3, with TRBD2 identical over 11 bases. CDR1 SGHTA and CDR2 FQGNSA come from the germline V gene. The CDR3 length is 16 residues. Trimming took 6 bases from V and 7 from J; bases not matched to a gene: 12. This CDR3 reads CASRDSGGASMNTQYF. The DNA for the CDR3 is TGTGCCAGCAGGGATAGCGGGGGGGCCAGTATGAATACGCAGTATTTT.

V gene TRBV9 combines with J gene TRBJ2-3, with 7 bases lining up with TRBD2. The CDR3 loop spans 14 amino acids. The V and J ends lost 5 bases and 4 bases, in that order; junction bases with no gene match: 7. In germline, CDR1 is SGDLS, CDR2 YYNGEE. CDR3 coding DNA: TGTGCCAGCAGTCCTGGGGGGGTGGCAGATACGCAGTATTTT. It yields the protein CASSPGGVADTQYF.

This clone was picked up a small number of times. The chain uses TRBV6-2 or TRBV6-3 and TRBJ2-2, with D unclear. Germline loops: CDR1 MNHEY, CDR2 SVGEGT. The CDR3 has 19 residues. Trimming left V 0 bases short and J 0 bases short, with 17 bases between. CDR3 residues: CASSYSIDPAQSNTGELFF. Written as DNA, the CDR3 is TGTGCCAGCAGTTACTCGATAGACCCGGCACAGTCGAACACCGGGGAGCTGTTTTTT.